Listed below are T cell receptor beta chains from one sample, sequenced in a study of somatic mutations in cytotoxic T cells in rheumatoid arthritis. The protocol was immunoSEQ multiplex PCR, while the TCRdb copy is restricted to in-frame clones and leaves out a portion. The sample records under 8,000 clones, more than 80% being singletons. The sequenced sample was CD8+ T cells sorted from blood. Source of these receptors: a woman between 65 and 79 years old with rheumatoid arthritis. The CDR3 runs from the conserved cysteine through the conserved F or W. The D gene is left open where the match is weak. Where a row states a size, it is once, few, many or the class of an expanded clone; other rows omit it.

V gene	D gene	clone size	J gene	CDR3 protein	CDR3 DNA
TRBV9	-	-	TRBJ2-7	CASSAPRESLRHEQYF	TGTGCCAGCAGCGCGCCAAGGGAGAGCCTCCGCCACGAGCAGTACTTC
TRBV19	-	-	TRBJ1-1	CASTLGAGTEAFF	TGTGCCAGTACCCTGGGCGCGGGCACTGAAGCTTTCTTT
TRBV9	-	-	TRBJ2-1	CASSVVTGMEQFF	TGTGCCAGCAGCGTAGTTACGGGAATGGAGCAGTTCTTC
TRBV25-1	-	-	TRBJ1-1	CASSEFQGTEAFF	TGTGCCAGCAGTGAATTTCAGGGAACTGAAGCTTTCTTT
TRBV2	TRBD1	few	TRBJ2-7	CASSPNRGRSSYEQYF	TGTGCCAGCAGTCCTAACAGGGGGCGGAGCTCCTACGAGCAGTACTTC
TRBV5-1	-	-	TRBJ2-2	CATDSRTGELFF	TGCGCCACCGATAGCCGAACCGGGGAGCTGTTTTTT
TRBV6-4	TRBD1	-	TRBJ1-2	CASSDGTGGYGYTF	TGTGCCAGCAGTGACGGGACAGGGGGCTATGGCTACACCTTC
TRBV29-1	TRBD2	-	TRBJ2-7	CSVLGLAGVDEQYF	TGCAGCGTTTTGGGACTAGCGGGAGTCGACGAGCAGTACTTC
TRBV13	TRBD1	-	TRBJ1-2	CASSSRDRVRGYTF	TGTGCCAGCAGCTCCCGGGACAGGGTCCGTGGCTACACCTTC
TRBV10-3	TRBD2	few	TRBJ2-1	CAISATSGRAYNEQFF	TGTGCCATCAGTGCGACTAGCGGGAGGGCCTACAATGAGCAGTTCTTC
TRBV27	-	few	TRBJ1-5	CASGPGTLSNQPQHF	TGTGCCAGCGGGCCCGGGACACTTAGCAATCAGCCCCAGCATTTT
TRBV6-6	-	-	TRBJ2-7	CASSYPSAYEQYF	TGTGCCAGCAGTTACCCCTCCGCCTACGAGCAGTACTTC
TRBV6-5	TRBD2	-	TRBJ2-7	CASSQAGVNDEQYF	TGTGCCAGCAGCCAAGCGGGAGTCAACGACGAGCAGTACTTC
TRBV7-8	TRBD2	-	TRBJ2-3	CASSPEGLAYRTDTQYF	TGTGCCAGCAGCCCGGAGGGACTAGCCTACCGCACAGATACGCAGTATTTT
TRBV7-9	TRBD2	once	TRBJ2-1	CASSDGTSGRQQFF	TGTGCCAGCAGCGATGGGACTAGCGGGAGGCAGCAGTTCTTC